These 14 T cell receptor beta chains were all obtained from the same sample, sequenced in a study of cytomegalovirus exposure and HLA in healthy donors. Use of 60 Vbeta and 13 Jbeta primers characterized the PCR. The table came from immunoSEQ multiplex PCR; TCRdb's copy has only in-frame clones and leaves some out. The sample has roughly 160,000 clones; roughly four fifths are singletons. Specimen: PBMCs. Receptors were obtained from a male donor in good health and CMV-seropositive.

The J gene is TRBJ2-7, the V gene TRBV27; TRBD1 matches at 11 bases. Germline CDR1 reads MNHEY; CDR2 reads SMNVEV (reference sequence). The CDR3 consists of 15 residues. Trimming took 3 bases from V and 2 from J; bases not matched to a gene: 3. DNA of the CDR3: TGTGCCAGCAGTTTTACGGGACAGGGGGCCTACGAGCAGTACTTC. Its translation is CASSFTGQGAYEQYF.

J is TRBJ2-2 and V is TRBV25-1, with TRBD2 identical over 7 bases. V dropped 2 bases and J dropped 1; count of bases not matched to a gene: 4. The CDR3 loop spans 16 amino acids. Per the germline V gene, CDR1 is MGHDK and CDR2 is SYGVNS. As DNA, the CDR3 is TGTGCCAGCAGTGAACGACTAGCTCAGAACACCGGGGAGCTGTTTTTT. It encodes CASSERLAQNTGELFF.

The rearrangement uses TRBV27 and TRBJ2-5, with TRBD2 identical over 13 bases. CDR1 and CDR2 (germline): MNHEY, SMNVEV (reference sequence). The CDR3 loop spans 15 amino acids. The J segment lost 4 bases and the V segment lost 4 bases, leaving 3 bases of the junction unmatched. CDR3 in DNA: TGTGCCAGCAGTTCTAGACTAGCGGGAGGAGAGACCCAGTACTTC. Translation gives CASSSRLAGGETQYF.

The chain employs TRBV28 and TRBJ2-1, with a tentative D call TRBD2 (5 bases). Trimming cost V 6 bases and J 7 bases, with 10 bases left between them. This CDR3 is built from 12 residues. Germline lookup yields CDR1 MDHEN and CDR2 SYDVKM. CDR3 sequence: CASRAARNEQFF. The CDR3 region has the DNA TGTGCCAGCAGAGCGGCCAGGAATGAGCAGTTCTTC.

V usage is TRBV5-1 and J usage is TRBJ1-4; D gene ambiguous. The CDR3 is 16 amino acids. V dropped 4 bases and J dropped 2 bases, with 15 bases sitting between them. Germline CDR1 reads SGHRS; CDR2 reads YFSETQ. For the CDR3, the DNA is TGCGCCAGCAGCCCCGGACTTTCCGCGACTAATGAAAAACTGTTTTTT. Encoded protein: CASSPGLSATNEKLFF.

The CDR3 nucleotides read TGTGCCAGCAGTATACACGTAGCCAAAAACATTCAGTACTTC. Residues: CASSIHVAKNIQYF. This chain joins TRBV28 and TRBJ2-4; D not certain. Germline lookup yields CDR1 MDHEN and CDR2 SYDVKM. CDR3 length equals 14 residues. V lost 5 bases and J lost 0, with 8 bases in between.

The rearrangement links TRBV18 to TRBJ1-1, with D unresolved. The CDR3 runs to 15 residues. V was trimmed by 1 base and J by 3 bases, leaving 12 bases between them. The V gene's germline CDR1 is KGHSH and CDR2 LQKENI. The CDR3 spells CASSPRAVPDTEAFF. Here the CDR3 DNA reads TGTGCCAGCTCACCACGGGCCGTCCCGGACACTGAAGCTTTCTTT.

Only one count was recorded for this clone. This chain links TRBV7-9 with TRBJ1-2, with D maybe TRBD1 (5 bases). V lost 11 bases, J lost 8 bases, and 24 bases lay in between. CDR3 size: 14 residues. The germline gives CDR1 SEHNR, CDR2 FQNEAQ (reference sequence). CDR3 amino acids: CAAANWGPPEGYTF. For the CDR3, the DNA is TGTGCCGCAGCGAATTGGGGCCCACCGGAGGGCTACACCTTC.

This chain connects TRBV12-5 to TRBJ1-2; D gene ambiguous. V lost 1 base and J lost 7, with 10 bases in between. Germline values: CDR1 LGHNT, CDR2 FRNRAP. This CDR3 is built from 13 residues. The CDR3 is CASGLEAARGYTF. The CDR3, as DNA: TGTGCTAGTGGTTTGGAGGCGGCGCGTGGCTACACCTTC.

On this clone itself: A read error may be the cause here, since a much bigger clone is one base away. The chain joins TRBV5-5 to TRBJ2-6; D may be TRBD1 (6 bases). This CDR3 spans 16 amino acids. From germline, CDR1 is SGHKS and CDR2 YYEKEE (reference sequence). This CDR3 reads CASSQDSGAGANVLTF. The CDR3 nucleotides read TGCGCCAGCAGCCAAGATTCAGGGGCTGGGGCCAACGTCCTGACTTTC.

The chain is built from TRBV9 and TRBJ1-2; tentative D call: TRBD1 (6 bases). With 0 bases removed from V and 5 bases from J, the gap between germline ends came to 14 bases. CDR3 length: 15 amino acids. CDR1 and CDR2 (germline): SGDLS, YYNGEE. Here the CDR3 DNA reads TGTGCCAGCAGCGTAGGTACAGGGCTAGGGTATGGCTACACCTTC. It codes for CASSVGTGLGYGYTF.

This clone occurred a few times. J is TRBJ2-2 and V is TRBV5-1; a weak D match, TRBD2 (5 bases). Between the trimmed V and J ends, which lost 0 bases and 1 base, there was a span of 13 bases. Germline lookup yields CDR1 SGHRS and CDR2 YFSETQ. CDR3 length equals 17 residues. The CDR3 region is CASSLAERARNTGELFF. In nucleotides, the CDR3 is TGCGCCAGCAGCTTGGCCGAGAGGGCGAGGAACACCGGGGAGCTGTTTTTT.

The chain employs TRBV6-5 and TRBJ2-7; TRBD2 matches at 12 bases. This CDR3 is 15 amino acids long. Germline loops: CDR1 MNHEY, CDR2 SVGAGI. The junction had 8 bases not matched to a gene; V was cut back by 6 bases and J by 5 bases. Here the CDR3 DNA reads TGTGCCAGCAGGGACGGACTAGCGGGAATCAACGAGCAGTACTTC. Residues: CASRDGLAGINEQYF.

As to this clone: At the DNA level, this CDR3 is encoded by other sequences in the same sample as well. The CDR3: CAGDRGRDTEAFF. The CDR3 region has the DNA TGTGCCGGAGACAGGGGGCGCGATACTGAAGCTTTCTTT. V usage is TRBV7-2 and J usage is TRBJ1-1, with 10 bases identical to TRBD1. The length of the CDR3 is 13 residues. Losses at the gene ends were 11 bases for V and 5 bases for J; bases not matched to a gene: 8. CDR1 SGHTA and CDR2 FQGNSA come from the germline V gene.